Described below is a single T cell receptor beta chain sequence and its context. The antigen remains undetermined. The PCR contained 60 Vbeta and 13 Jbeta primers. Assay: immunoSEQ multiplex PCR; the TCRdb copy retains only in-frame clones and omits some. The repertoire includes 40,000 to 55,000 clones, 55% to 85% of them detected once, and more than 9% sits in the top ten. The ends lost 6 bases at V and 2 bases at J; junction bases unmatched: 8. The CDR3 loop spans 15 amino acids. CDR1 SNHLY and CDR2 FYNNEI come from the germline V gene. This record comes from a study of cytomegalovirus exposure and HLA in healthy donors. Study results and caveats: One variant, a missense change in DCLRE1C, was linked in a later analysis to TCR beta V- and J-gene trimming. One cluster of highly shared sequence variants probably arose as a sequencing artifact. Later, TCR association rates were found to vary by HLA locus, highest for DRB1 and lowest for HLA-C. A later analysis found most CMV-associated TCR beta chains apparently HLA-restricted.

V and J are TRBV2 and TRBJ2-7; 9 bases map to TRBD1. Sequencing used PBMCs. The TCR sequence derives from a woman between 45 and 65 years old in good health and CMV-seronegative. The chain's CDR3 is CASRLGQGSTYEQYF. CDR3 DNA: TGTGCCAGCAGATTAGGACAGGGGAGTACCTACGAGCAGTACTTC.